A selection of T cell receptor beta chains follows, all from one sample in a study of T cell responses to AZD1222 COVID-19 vaccine. The data were produced by immunoSEQ multiplex PCR, yet TCRdb's version contains in-frame clones alone and is incomplete. The table has around 170,000 clones, approximately 91% seen once; the top ten hold 0.99%. Sequences were derived from peripheral blood, sampled on day 0 of AZD1222 vaccination. These receptors were obtained from an adult in good health. The CDR3 runs from the conserved cysteine through the conserved F or W. A D gene is named only where the DNA matches it firmly. Not all rows give a size; the values are once, few, many and, for expanded clones, a class.

d_call	v_call	j_call	clone_size	cdr3_aa	cdr3_nt
.	TRBV7-2	TRBJ2-7	once	CASSSGGPAYEQYF	TGTGCCAGCAGCTCCGGGGGGCCGGCCTACGAGCAGTACTTC
TRBD2	TRBV6-2/TRBV6-3	TRBJ2-2	once	CASSYLGLAGGTGELFF	TGTGCCAGCAGTTACCTGGGACTAGCGGGGGGCACCGGGGAGCTGTTTTTT
.	TRBV6-5	TRBJ2-7	.	CASLWFYEQYF	TGTGCCAGCCTCTGGTTTTACGAGCAGTACTTC
.	TRBV4-2	TRBJ2-7	.	CASSQDASYEQYF	TGTGCCAGCAGCCAAGATGCTAGCTACGAGCAGTACTTC
.	TRBV7-2	TRBJ2-1	.	CASSLPYNEQFF	TGTGCCAGCAGCTTACCCTACAATGAGCAGTTCTTC
TRBD1	TRBV28	TRBJ1-5	.	CASSSLDREGYQPQHF	TGTGCCAGCAGTTCCCTGGACAGGGAGGGGTATCAGCCCCAGCATTTT
.	TRBV7-2	TRBJ2-5	.	CASSLQFGETQYF	TGTGCCAGCAGCTTACAGTTCGGGGAGACCCAGTACTTC
TRBD1	TRBV5-1	TRBJ1-1	.	CASSRDRGHAEAFF	TGCGCCAGCAGCCGGGACAGGGGGCATGCTGAAGCTTTCTTT
.	TRBV5-4	TRBJ1-2	.	CASSSVWEGGYGYTF	TGTGCCAGCAGCTCTGTTTGGGAGGGTGGCTATGGCTACACCTTC
.	TRBV7-9	TRBJ2-7	.	CASSRLGYEQYF	TGTGCCAGCAGCAGACTTGGCTACGAGCAGTACTTC
.	TRBV3-1/TRBV3-2	TRBJ1-3	.	CASSQVVSGLSGNTIYF	TGTGCCAGCAGCCAAGTAGTGTCAGGCCTCTCTGGAAACACCATATATTTT
.	TRBV5-1	TRBJ1-6	.	CASSQGTTGVSPLHF	TGCGCCAGCAGCCAAGGAACCACGGGGGTCTCACCCCTCCACTTT
.	TRBV5-1	TRBJ2-7	.	CASSLTRTYEQYF	TGCGCCAGCAGCTTGACCAGGACCTACGAGCAGTACTTC
.	TRBV11-2	TRBJ2-1	.	CASSRLIRGDNEQFF	TGTGCCAGCAGCCGCCTAATCCGGGGTGACAATGAGCAGTTCTTC
.	TRBV27	TRBJ2-1	.	CASRDTSYNEQFF	TGTGCCAGCCGGGACACCTCCTACAATGAGCAGTTCTTC
TRBD1	TRBV28	TRBJ1-5	.	CASSSGGIRQPQHF	TGTGCCAGCAGTTCAGGGGGGATTAGGCAGCCCCAGCATTTT
.	TRBV7-8	TRBJ1-5	.	CASSLEDGRRDQPQHF	TGTGCCAGCAGCTTAGAGGATGGGCGAAGGGATCAGCCCCAGCATTTT
TRBD2	TRBV30	TRBJ2-3	.	CAWSDEGGYTDTQYF	TGTGCCTGGAGTGACGAGGGAGGGTACACAGATACGCAGTATTTT
.	TRBV5-4	TRBJ2-1	.	CASSLGRAGHNEQFF	TGTGCCAGCAGCTTGGGGAGGGCGGGGCACAATGAGCAGTTCTTC